A selection of T cell receptor beta chains follows, all from one sample in a study of cytomegalovirus exposure and HLA in healthy donors. The data were produced by immunoSEQ multiplex PCR, yet TCRdb's version contains in-frame clones alone and is incomplete. The sample consists of 95,000 to 150,000 clones, about 83% of them appearing once. Sequenced input: PBMCs. The receptors originated from a man in his thirties or forties in good health and CMV-seronegative. CDR3s include the opening cysteine and the closing phenylalanine or tryptophan. A D gene is named only where the DNA matches it firmly. Expanded clones get a size class; other rows say once, few or many, or leave the size out.

j_gene | v_gene | abundance | d_gene | CDR3aa | CDR3nt
TRBJ1-4 | TRBV6-5 | - | - | CASSWSVGWYEKLFF | TGTGCCAGCAGTTGGAGCGTCGGTTGGTATGAAAAACTGTTTTTT
TRBJ1-2 | TRBV21-1 | - | - | CASSPKGDRDNYGYTF | TGTGCCAGCAGCCCCAAGGGGGACAGGGATAACTATGGCTACACCTTC
TRBJ1-6 | TRBV5-8 | - | - | CASSFARGAQNSPLHF | TGTGCCAGCAGCTTTGCTCGGGGGGCGCAAAATTCACCCCTCCACTTT
TRBJ1-4 | TRBV30 | - | - | CASTGTTNEKLFF | TGTGCCAGTACAGGGACAACTAATGAAAAACTGTTTTTT
TRBJ2-1 | TRBV5-4 | - | - | CASSFPAAAYNEQFF | TGTGCCAGCAGCTTCCCGGCAGCGGCTTACAATGAGCAGTTCTTC
TRBJ2-7 | TRBV19 | - | - | CASSTDSSYEQYF | TGTGCCAGTAGCACCGACAGCTCCTACGAGCAGTACTTC
TRBJ1-6 | TRBV21-1 | - | - | CASSRGTGGDSPLHF | TGTGCCAGCAGCAGGGGGACAGGGGGGGATTCACCCCTCCACTTT
TRBJ2-7 | TRBV4-2 | once | TRBD2 | CASSQGGRAYEQYF | TGTGCCAGCAGCCAAGGGGGGAGGGCCTACGAGCAGTACTTC
TRBJ2-7 | TRBV28 | large | - | CASSFGPDEQYF | TGTGCCAGCAGTTTTGGGCCCGACGAGCAGTACTTC
TRBJ2-1 | TRBV7-3 | - | - | CASSLDGYNEQFF | TGTGCCAGCAGCTTAGACGGGTACAATGAGCAGTTCTTC
TRBJ2-2 | TRBV9 | - | TRBD2 | CASSVDGAGATGELFF | TGTGCCAGCAGCGTAGACGGAGCGGGAGCCACCGGGGAGCTGTTTTTT
TRBJ2-2 | TRBV6-6 | once | - | CANREDSNTGELFF | TGTGCCAACAGGGAGGACTCAAACACCGGGGAGCTGTTTTTT
TRBJ1-1 | TRBV4-1 | few | - | CASSHGKAFF | TGCGCCAGCAGCCATGGCAAGGCTTTCTTT
TRBJ1-5 | TRBV6-5 | - | TRBD1 | CASSSRQGMSNQPQHF | TGTGCCAGCAGTTCCCGACAGGGTATGAGCAATCAGCCCCAGCATTTT
TRBJ1-2 | TRBV9 | once | TRBD1 | CASSVGDRGQEGYTF | TGTGCCAGCAGCGTCGGTGACAGGGGGCAGGAGGGCTACACCTTC
TRBJ2-7 | TRBV29-1 | - | - | CSVEDIAYEQYF | TGCAGCGTAGAGGACATAGCCTACGAGCAGTACTTC
TRBJ2-7 | TRBV2 | - | TRBD1 | CASSGSEGAGSFYEQYF | TGTGCCAGCAGTGGATCCGAGGGGGCAGGGTCGTTCTACGAGCAGTACTTC
TRBJ2-2 | TRBV19 | once | TRBD1 | CASSWTGGTGELFF | TGTGCCAGTAGTTGGACAGGGGGGACCGGGGAGCTGTTTTTT
TRBJ1-6 | TRBV2 | - | - | CASSVGTVNNSPLHF | TGTGCCAGCAGTGTTGGGACTGTTAATAATTCACCCCTCCACTTT
TRBJ2-7 | TRBV14 | - | - | CASSSLGGEQYF | TGTGCCAGCAGCTCCTTAGGAGGAGAGCAGTACTTC
TRBJ1-3 | TRBV6-5 | - | TRBD1 | CASRKQGAFGNTIYF | TGTGCCAGCAGAAAACAGGGGGCTTTTGGAAACACCATATATTTT
TRBJ1-5 | TRBV27 | - | - | CASSLIGAAYEPQHF | TGTGCCAGCAGTTTGATTGGGGCCGCTTATGAACCCCAGCATTTT
TRBJ2-1 | TRBV10-1 | - | TRBD1 | CASSESSGGLHNEQFF | TGCGCCAGCAGTGAGTCCTCAGGGGGCCTCCACAATGAGCAGTTCTTC
TRBJ1-5 | TRBV5-1 | - | TRBD1 | CASSYGTGAQPQHF | TGCGCCAGCAGTTACGGGACAGGGGCTCAGCCCCAGCATTTT
TRBJ2-7 | TRBV5-1 | - | TRBD2 | CASSPGTSVYEQYF | TGCGCCAGCAGCCCGGGGACTAGCGTCTACGAGCAGTACTTC
TRBJ1-4 | TRBV30 | - | TRBD1 | CAWSAPGQGSEKLFF | TGTGCCTGGAGTGCTCCGGGACAGGGGTCTGAAAAACTGTTTTTT
TRBJ2-7 | TRBV10-1 | few | - | CASSGTAMGYEQYF | TGCGCCAGCAGTGGGACAGCAATGGGGTACGAGCAGTACTTC
TRBJ2-3 | TRBV19 | - | TRBD2 | CASTPAGEDTQYF | TGTGCCAGTACCCCAGCGGGAGAAGATACGCAGTATTTT
TRBJ1-2 | TRBV5-1 | - | TRBD1 | CASSLGVGTGLREVHGYTF | TGCGCCAGCAGCTTAGGGGTTGGGACAGGCCTAAGGGAAGTCCATGGCTACACCTTC
TRBJ1-1 | TRBV2 | - | - | CASSEGPHWNTEAFF | TGTGCCAGCAGTGAGGGGCCCCATTGGAACACTGAAGCTTTCTTT
TRBJ1-2 | TRBV7-9 | - | TRBD1 | CASSTRDRNYGYTF | TGTGCCAGCAGCACCCGGGACAGAAACTATGGCTACACCTTC
TRBJ2-1 | TRBV30 | few | - | CAWSAVGSYNEQFF | TGTGCCTGGAGTGCAGTCGGGTCCTACAATGAGCAGTTCTTC
TRBJ1-2 | TRBV9 | - | TRBD1 | CASSPRGQGGKGYGYTF | TGTGCCAGCAGCCCCCGGGGACAGGGAGGCAAGGGCTATGGCTACACCTTC
TRBJ2-5 | TRBV28 | few | - | CASSLGGQGVGETQYF | TGTGCCAGCAGTTTAGGTGGTCAAGGAGTCGGGGAGACCCAGTACTTC
TRBJ1-3 | TRBV25-1 | - | - | CASSLSSGNTIYF | TGTGCCAGCAGCCTTAGCTCTGGAAACACCATATATTTT
TRBJ2-2 | TRBV29-1 | - | - | CSVGDRNTGELFF | TGCAGCGTTGGAGACAGAAACACCGGGGAGCTGTTTTTT
TRBJ2-1 | TRBV6-5 | - | - | CASSSGFGSYNEQFF | TGTGCCAGCAGTTCGGGGTTCGGCTCCTACAATGAGCAGTTCTTC
TRBJ1-2 | TRBV10-3 | - | TRBD1 | CASTGGANGYTF | TGTGCCAGCACAGGGGGCGCGAATGGCTACACCTTC
TRBJ2-7 | TRBV19 | - | - | CASSRPSRGSRPYEQYF | TGTGCCAGTAGTCGTCCGTCGAGGGGGTCCCGTCCCTACGAGCAGTACTTC
TRBJ1-5 | TRBV19 | - | - | CASSITSAGVPNQPQHF | TGTGCCAGTAGTATCACTTCGGCAGGGGTTCCCAATCAGCCCCAGCATTTT
TRBJ2-3 | TRBV29-1 | - | - | CSAAEDYAQYF | TGCAGCGCGGCGGAGGACTATGCGCAGTATTTT
TRBJ1-1 | TRBV6-4 | - | TRBD1 | CASRDRGSEAFF | TGTGCCAGCAGGGACAGGGGGTCTGAAGCTTTCTTT
TRBJ2-7 | TRBV10-3 | - | - | CAISESVRDLHEQYF | TGTGCCATCAGTGAGTCCGTCAGGGATTTACACGAGCAGTACTTC
TRBJ2-1 | TRBV4-3 | - | TRBD2 | CASSQESRGAYNEQFF | TGCGCCAGCAGCCAAGAATCGCGGGGGGCCTACAATGAGCAGTTCTTC
TRBJ2-5 | TRBV6-1 | - | - | CASSELRQNQETQYF | TGTGCCAGCAGTGAACTTAGACAGAACCAAGAGACCCAGTACTTC
TRBJ2-7 | TRBV9 | - | - | CASSTRTDSYEQYF | TGTGCCAGCAGCACCCGAACGGACAGCTACGAGCAGTACTTC
TRBJ1-2 | TRBV6-5 | - | TRBD1 | CASSYSTGDGYTF | TGTGCCAGCAGTTACTCGACAGGGGATGGCTACACCTTC
TRBJ1-5 | TRBV5-1 | - | TRBD1 | CASSLGQGWEPQHF | TGCGCCAGCAGCTTGGGACAGGGATGGGAGCCCCAGCATTTT
TRBJ2-1 | TRBV7-9 | - | TRBD2 | CASSLEPTSGGAREQFF | TGTGCCAGCAGCTTGGAGCCTACTAGCGGGGGGGCCCGTGAGCAGTTCTTC
TRBJ1-2 | TRBV4-1 | - | TRBD1 | CASSQDRGRYGYTF | TGCGCCAGCAGCCAAGACAGGGGGAGGTATGGCTACACCTTC